This TCR beta chain is from a study of post-analysis software for immune sequencing data. General study findings and limits: Samples sharing a preparation batch grouped tightly together when assessed by F measure. Higher frequency in patients than in controls was seen for five TRBV segments, with TRBV5-6, TRBV5-1 and TRBV20-1 among them.

There are a few counts of this clonotype. Its specificity is unknown. The CDR3 totals 15 residues. Germline loops: CDR1 SGHDT, CDR2 YYEEEE. V shed 4 bases and J shed 2 bases, with 14 bases lying between them. Unique molecular identifiers were built into the TCR beta cDNA libraries. Around 500,000 cDNA molecules came from about 1 to 10 million T cells. TCRdb redid the calling of the PCR reads with MiXCR, one entry per CDR3 protein. Among 380,000 or so distinct CDR3 sequences listed, about a third were seen once. The sequence derives from a girl aged 10 to 17 with multiple sclerosis. Input material: blood. The chain joins TRBV5-6 to TRBJ2-3; D is perhaps TRBD2 (6 bases). CDR3 sequence reads: CASSPPGLSTDTQYF. CDR3 DNA sequence: TGTGCCAGCAGCCCCCCGGGACTCTCCACAGATACGCAGTATTTT.